This T cell receptor beta chain stems from a study of shared clonotypes between healthy human individuals. Only in-frame clones appear in the TCRdb table, and some are missing; sequencing was by immunoSEQ multiplex PCR. The sample carries around 2,000,000 clones, about 95% recorded once. The naive CD8 subset, CD45RO-negative cells positively selected for CCR7, excluded terminally differentiated effector memory CD45RA+ cells. There were no recent acute infections or vaccinations among the donors, who were healthy HIV-negative adults. The germline V gene encodes CDR1 MNHNS and CDR2 SASEGT. The CDR3 loop spans 14 amino acids. Trimming cost V 6 bases and J 2 bases, with 10 bases left between them.

The chain has TRBV6-1 and TRBJ2-2, with D perhaps matching TRBD1 (5 bases). This receptor was identified in a man between 18 and 35 years old in good health. The material sequenced was naive CD8+ T cells sorted from blood. The CDR3 reads CASRDMFNTGELFF. Here the CDR3 DNA reads TGTGCCAGCAGGGACATGTTTAACACCGGGGAGCTGTTTTTT.